Below, 10 T cell receptor beta chains from the same sample are listed, as sequenced in a study of STAT3 mutations in large granular lymphocyte leukemia. Points from the study as a whole: In T-cell large granular lymphocyte leukemia, about half of patients showed multiple immunodominant subclonotypes.

Their specific antigens are unknown. TCRdb's copy holds only in-frame clones and misses some; the assay was immunoSEQ multiplex PCR. The sample includes nearly 25,000 clones, about 95% of them seen just once. Sequenced sample: peripheral blood mononuclear cells. The receptors were gathered from a man aged 40-49 years with T-cell large granular lymphocyte leukemia. Some clones in this sample may be carry-over from other donors' samples.

The V gene is TRBV4-3, the J gene TRBJ2-3, with D tentatively TRBD2 (6 bases). The V end was cut by 1 base, the J end by 1 base, with 12 bases between. The germline CDR1 and CDR2 sequences are LGHNA and YSLEER. CDR3 length: 16 residues. CDR3 bases: TGCGCCAGCAGCCAAGTGCGGGGCGGGGGCACAGATACGCAGTATTTT. Protein: CASSQVRGGGTDTQYF.

The chain carries TRBV5-8 and TRBJ1-1; 7 nucleotides line up with TRBD1. The CDR3 length is 15 residues. Trimming cost V 10 bases and J 11 bases; bases outside gene matches: 23. Germline V gene data show CDR1 as SGHTS and CDR2 as YDEGEE. The CDR3 is CASQPFGPGDREAFF. The CDR3 region has the DNA TGTGCCTCACAACCGTTTGGACCAGGGGACAGAGAGGCTTTCTTT.

The chain couples TRBV6-5 to TRBJ2-7; possibly TRBD1 for D (6 bases). The CDR3 totals 16 residues. Trimming pared 2 bases from V and 0 bases from J, leaving 14 bases between. The germline gives CDR1 MNHEY, CDR2 SVGAGI. DNA of the CDR3: TGTGCCAGCAGTTACCCGGTGGGGGCATACTCCTACGAGCAGTACTTC. Its protein is CASSYPVGAYSYEQYF.

The J gene is TRBJ1-1, the V gene TRBV7-9; D unclear. V lost 1 base and J lost 0, with 9 bases in between. The CDR3 runs to 15 residues. Germline V gene lookup returns CDR1 SEHNR and CDR2 FQNEAQ (reference sequence). CDR3 in amino acids: CASSLDGNMNTEAFF. CDR3 bases: TGTGCCAGCAGCTTAGACGGAAACATGAACACTGAAGCTTTCTTT.

The chain has TRBV7-2 and TRBJ2-7, with 7 bases fitting TRBD1. The ends lost 5 bases at V and 2 bases at J; junction bases unmatched: 6. CDR3 length equals 14 residues. Germline CDR1 is SGHTA and CDR2 is FQGNSA. The CDR3 DNA follows: TGTGCCAGCAGCCCTGGGACAGCTGCCTACGAGCAGTACTTC. Its translation: CASSPGTAAYEQYF.

The V call is TRBV28, the J call TRBJ1-5; D uncertain. Germline values: CDR1 MDHEN, CDR2 SYDVKM. V lost 4 bases to trimming and J lost 6 bases, with 4 bases between them. The CDR3 extends over 11 amino acids. CDR3 residues: CASSSGQPQHF. CDR3 bases: TGTGCCAGCAGTTCCGGTCAGCCCCAGCATTTT.

The V call is TRBV5-1, the J call TRBJ2-2; 7 bases are a match to TRBD1. The CDR3 is 18 residues long. Germline trimming cut 0 bases from V and 2 bases from J; bases unmatched to any gene: 10. Germline CDR1 and CDR2: SGHRS and YFSETQ. CDR3 nucleotides: TGCGCCAGCAGCTTGGTCTTAAGAGGACAGGTCAACACCGGGGAGCTGTTTTTT. Translating it yields CASSLVLRGQVNTGELFF.

The chain carries TRBV5-1 and TRBJ1-5, with a weak D call TRBD1 (5 bases). The CDR3 totals 16 residues. V was clipped by 3 bases and J by 0 bases, with 13 bases between them. In germline, CDR1 is SGHRS, CDR2 YFSETQ. The CDR3 bases are TGCGCCAGCAGCTCGTCCCCACAGGATAGCAATCAGCCCCAGCATTTT. Translation gives CASSSSPQDSNQPQHF.

The chain is built from TRBV27 and TRBJ1-5, with TRBD1 matching 9 bases. The J segment lost 2 bases and the V segment lost 6 bases, leaving 2 bases of the junction unmatched. The CDR3 spans 14 residues. Germline V CDR1 and CDR2: MNHEY, SMNVEV (reference sequence). The CDR3 coding sequence is TGTGCCAGCAGAAGGACAGGGGGCAATCAGCCCCAGCATTTT. Its protein product is CASRRTGGNQPQHF.

The chain uses TRBV27 and TRBJ1-2; 8 nucleotides match TRBD1. The germline V gene encodes CDR1 MNHEY and CDR2 SMNVEV (reference sequence). The CDR3 spans 14 residues. Unmatched junction bases numbered 7, after V lost 3 bases and J lost 7 bases. In DNA, the CDR3 is TGTGCCAGCAGTTTTACCGCAGGGGGCAGTGGCTACACCTTC. Translating it yields CASSFTAGGSGYTF.